This entry is about one TCR beta chain. Its antigen is undetermined. This specimen belongs to a study of cytomegalovirus exposure and HLA in healthy donors. Background on the study: Per a later analysis, the 666 first-cohort and under 150 validation repertoires shared one platform. Notes on the study in general: A classifier reportedly called cytomegalovirus status with high sensitivity and specificity. Researchers catalogued under 200 TCR beta chains as cytomegalovirus-associated.

Some clones are missing from TCRdb's copy, which holds only in-frame ones; the method was immunoSEQ multiplex PCR. The sample has 200,000 or so clones, about 91% seen once. The clonotype was recovered from a woman aged 18-29 years in good health and CMV-seronegative. The sample comprised PBMCs.

Here the CDR3 reads CASSYPGSYNEQFF. The CDR3 nucleotides read TGTGCCAGCAGTTACCCCGGCTCCTACAATGAGCAGTTCTTC. The V call is TRBV6-5, the J call TRBJ2-1, with unresolved D. The V end was cut by 2 bases, the J end by 0 bases, with 5 bases between. Germline CDR1 MNHEY, CDR2 SVGAGI. CDR3 length: 14 residues.